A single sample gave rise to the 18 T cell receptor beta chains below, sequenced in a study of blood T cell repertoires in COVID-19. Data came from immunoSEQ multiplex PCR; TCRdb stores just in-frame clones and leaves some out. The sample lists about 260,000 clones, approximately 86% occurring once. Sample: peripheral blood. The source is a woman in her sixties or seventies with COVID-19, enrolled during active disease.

CDR3 amino acids: CASSQARTGIQEGYTF. CDR3 nucleotides: TGTGCCAGCAGCCAAGCCAGGACAGGGATCCAGGAGGGCTACACCTTC. This rearrangement joins TRBV3-1 (or the pseudogene TRBV3-2) to TRBJ1-2, with 8 bases that match TRBD1. The CDR3 covers 16 residues. Germline V gives CDR1 LGHDT, CDR2 YNNKEL (reference sequence). The V gene end was trimmed by 1 base and the J gene end by 8 bases; junction bases not matched to a gene: 12.

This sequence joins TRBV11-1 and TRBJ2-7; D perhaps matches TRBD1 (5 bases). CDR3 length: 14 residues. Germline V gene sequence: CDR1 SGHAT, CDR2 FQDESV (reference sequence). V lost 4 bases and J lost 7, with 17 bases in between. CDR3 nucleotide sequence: TGTGCCAGCAGCTCGGCTTGGGGCCAAAGTGAGCAGTACTTC. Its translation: CASSSAWGQSEQYF.

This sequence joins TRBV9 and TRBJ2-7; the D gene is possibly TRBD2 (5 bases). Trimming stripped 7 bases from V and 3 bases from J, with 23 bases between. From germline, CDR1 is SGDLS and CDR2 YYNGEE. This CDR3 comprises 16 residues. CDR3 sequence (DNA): TGTGCCAGCTGTTGGGTGAGGAGCGTGGAGGTCTACGAGCAGTACTTC. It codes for CASCWVRSVEVYEQYF. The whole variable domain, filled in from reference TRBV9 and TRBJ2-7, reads DSGVTQTPKHLITATGQRVTLRCSPRSGDLSVYWYQQSLDQGLQFLIQYYNGEERAKGNILERFSAQQFPDLHSELNLSSLELGDSALYFCASCWVRSVEVYEQYFGPGTRLTVT.

CDR3 DNA sequence: TGTGCCAGCAGCTTGTTTCTCACAGCTGTAGATCAGCCCCAGCATTTT. Encoded protein: CASSLFLTAVDQPQHF. The chain recombines TRBV5-6 with TRBJ1-5; D is ambiguous. The CDR3 is made up of 16 amino acids. Germline CDR1 SGHDT, CDR2 YYEEEE. Trimming removed 1 base from V and 5 bases from J, with 16 bases in between.

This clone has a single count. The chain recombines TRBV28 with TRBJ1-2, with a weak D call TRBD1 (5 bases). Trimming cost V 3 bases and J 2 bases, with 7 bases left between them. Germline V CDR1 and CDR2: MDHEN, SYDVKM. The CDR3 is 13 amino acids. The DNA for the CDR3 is TGTGCCAGCAGTTTGACAGACAACTATGGCTACACCTTC. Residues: CASSLTDNYGYTF.

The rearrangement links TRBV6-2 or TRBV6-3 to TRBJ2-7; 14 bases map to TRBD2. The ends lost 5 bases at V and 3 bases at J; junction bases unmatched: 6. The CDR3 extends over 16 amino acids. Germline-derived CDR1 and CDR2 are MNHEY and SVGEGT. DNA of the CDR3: TGTGCCAGCAGTGCGCCTGGGACTAGCGGGGGCTACGAGCAGTACTTC. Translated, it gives CASSAPGTSGGYEQYF.

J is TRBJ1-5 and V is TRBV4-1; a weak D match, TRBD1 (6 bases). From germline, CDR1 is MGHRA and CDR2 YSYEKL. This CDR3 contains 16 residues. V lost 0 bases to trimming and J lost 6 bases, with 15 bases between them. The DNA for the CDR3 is TGCGCCAGCAGCCAAGACCACGGGACACCTTTTCAGCCCCAGCATTTT. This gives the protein CASSQDHGTPFQPQHF.

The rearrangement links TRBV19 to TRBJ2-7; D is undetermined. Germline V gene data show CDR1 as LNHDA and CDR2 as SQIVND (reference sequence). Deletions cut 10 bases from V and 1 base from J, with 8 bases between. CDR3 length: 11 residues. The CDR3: CATQSSYEQYF. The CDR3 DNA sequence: TGTGCCACCCAGTCTTCCTACGAGCAGTACTTC. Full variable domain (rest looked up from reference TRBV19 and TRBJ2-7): DGGITQSPKYLFRKEGQNVTLSCEQNLNHDAMYWYRQDPGQGLRLIYYSQIVNDFQKGDIAEGYSVSREKKESFPLTVTSAQKNPTAFYLCATQSSYEQYFGPGTRLTVT.

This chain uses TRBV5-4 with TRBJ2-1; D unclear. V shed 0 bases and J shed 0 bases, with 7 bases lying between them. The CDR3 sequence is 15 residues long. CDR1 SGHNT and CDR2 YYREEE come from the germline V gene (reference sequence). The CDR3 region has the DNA TGTGCCAGCAGCTTGGTGTTGAGCTCCTACAATGAGCAGTTCTTC. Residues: CASSLVLSSYNEQFF.

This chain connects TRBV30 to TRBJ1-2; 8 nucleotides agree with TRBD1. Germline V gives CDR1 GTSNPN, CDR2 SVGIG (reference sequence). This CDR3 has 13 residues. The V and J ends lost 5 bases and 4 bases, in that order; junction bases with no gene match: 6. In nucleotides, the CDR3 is TGTGCCTGGCGCGGGACAGGCAGCTATGGCTACACCTTC. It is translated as CAWRGTGSYGYTF.

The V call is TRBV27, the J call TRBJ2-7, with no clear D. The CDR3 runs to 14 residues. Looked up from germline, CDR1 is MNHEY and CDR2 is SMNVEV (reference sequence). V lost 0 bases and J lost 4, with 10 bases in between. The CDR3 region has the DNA TGTGCCAGCAGTTTATCCCAGAACGGGTACGAGCAGTACTTC. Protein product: CASSLSQNGYEQYF.

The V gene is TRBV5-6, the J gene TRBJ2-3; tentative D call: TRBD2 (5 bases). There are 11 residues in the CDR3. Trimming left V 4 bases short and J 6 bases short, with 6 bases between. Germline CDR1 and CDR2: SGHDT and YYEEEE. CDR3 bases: TGTGCCAGCAGCCTAGCTGATACGCAGTATTTT. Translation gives CASSLADTQYF.

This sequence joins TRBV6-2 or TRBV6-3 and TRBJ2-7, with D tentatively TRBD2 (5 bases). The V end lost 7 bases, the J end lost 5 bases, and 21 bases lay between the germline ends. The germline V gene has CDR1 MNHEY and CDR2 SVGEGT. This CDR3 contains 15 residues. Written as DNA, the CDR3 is TGTGCCAGCACCCCTGACTCGGGCCTCGGGGACGAGCAGTACTTC. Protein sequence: CASTPDSGLGDEQYF.

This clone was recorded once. In nucleotides, the CDR3 is TGTGCCAGCAGCTTCAGGGGGCCCTTGCAAGAGACCCAGTACTTC. This translates into CASSFRGPLQETQYF. This chain connects TRBV5-6 to TRBJ2-5; TRBD1 matches at 8 bases. The trim removed 2 bases at V and 2 bases at J, leaving 5 bases unmatched. Germline values: CDR1 SGHDT, CDR2 YYEEEE. The CDR3 covers 15 residues.

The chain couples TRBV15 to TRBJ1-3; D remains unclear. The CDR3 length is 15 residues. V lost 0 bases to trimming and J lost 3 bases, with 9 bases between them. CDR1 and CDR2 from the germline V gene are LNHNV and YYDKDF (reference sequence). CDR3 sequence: CATSRDKRDGNTIYF. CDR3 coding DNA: TGTGCCACCAGCAGAGATAAGAGGGATGGAAACACCATATATTTT.

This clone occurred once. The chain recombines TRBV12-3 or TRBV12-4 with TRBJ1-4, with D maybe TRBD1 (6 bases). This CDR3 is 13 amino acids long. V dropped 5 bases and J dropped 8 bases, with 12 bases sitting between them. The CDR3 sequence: CASSPQGWEKLFF. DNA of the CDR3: TGTGCCAGCAGTCCACAGGGTTGGGAAAAACTGTTTTTT.

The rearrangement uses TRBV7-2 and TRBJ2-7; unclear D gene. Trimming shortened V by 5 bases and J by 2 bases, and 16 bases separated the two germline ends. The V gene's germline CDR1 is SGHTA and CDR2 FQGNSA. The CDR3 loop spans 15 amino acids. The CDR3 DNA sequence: TGTGCCAGCAGCGCCAAGTTCGTAGTTACCTACGAGCAGTACTTC. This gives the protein CASSAKFVVTYEQYF.

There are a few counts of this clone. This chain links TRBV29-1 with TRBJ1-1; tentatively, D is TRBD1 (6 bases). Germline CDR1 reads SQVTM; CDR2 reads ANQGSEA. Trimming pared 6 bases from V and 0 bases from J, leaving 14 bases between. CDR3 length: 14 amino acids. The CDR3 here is CSVARDTLNTEAFF. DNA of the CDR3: TGCAGCGTCGCCCGGGACACGCTGAACACTGAAGCTTTCTTT.